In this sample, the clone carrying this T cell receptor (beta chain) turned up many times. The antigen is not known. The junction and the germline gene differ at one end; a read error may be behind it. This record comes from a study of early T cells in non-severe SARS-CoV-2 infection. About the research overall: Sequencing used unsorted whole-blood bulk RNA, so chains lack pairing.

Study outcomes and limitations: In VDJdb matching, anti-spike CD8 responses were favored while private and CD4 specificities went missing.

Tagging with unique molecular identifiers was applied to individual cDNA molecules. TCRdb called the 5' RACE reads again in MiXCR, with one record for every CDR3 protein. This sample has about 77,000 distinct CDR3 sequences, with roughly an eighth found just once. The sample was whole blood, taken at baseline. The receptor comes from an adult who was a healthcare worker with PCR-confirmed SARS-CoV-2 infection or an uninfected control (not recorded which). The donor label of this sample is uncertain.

CDR3 DNA sequence: TGCAGTGCTCGTCGGCAGGGGCGGACTGAAGCCTTCTTT. This codes for CSARRQGRTEAFF. The chain carries TRBV20-1 and TRBJ1-1; TRBD1 might be the D (6 bases). From germline, CDR1 is DFQATT and CDR2 SNEGSKA (reference sequence). CDR3 length: 13 amino acids.